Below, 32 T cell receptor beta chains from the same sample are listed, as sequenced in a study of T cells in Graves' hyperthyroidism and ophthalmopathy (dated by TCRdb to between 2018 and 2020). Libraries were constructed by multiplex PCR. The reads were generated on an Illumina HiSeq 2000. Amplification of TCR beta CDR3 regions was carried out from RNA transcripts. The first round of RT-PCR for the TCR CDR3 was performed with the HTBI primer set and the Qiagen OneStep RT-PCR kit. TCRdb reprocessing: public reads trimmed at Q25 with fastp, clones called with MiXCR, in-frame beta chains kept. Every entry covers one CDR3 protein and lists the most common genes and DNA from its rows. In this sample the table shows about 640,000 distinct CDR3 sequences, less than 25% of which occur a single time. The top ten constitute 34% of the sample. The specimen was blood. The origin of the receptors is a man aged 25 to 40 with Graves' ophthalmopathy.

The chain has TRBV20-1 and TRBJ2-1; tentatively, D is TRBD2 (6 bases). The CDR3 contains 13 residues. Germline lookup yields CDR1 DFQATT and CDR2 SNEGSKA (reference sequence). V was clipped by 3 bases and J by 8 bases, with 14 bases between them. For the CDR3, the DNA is TGCAGTGCTAGGGGCTGGGGGGTACATGAGCAGTTCTTC. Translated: CSARGWGVHEQFF.

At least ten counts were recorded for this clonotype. Here the CDR3 reads CASSQTATGMNGYTF. The CDR3 DNA follows: TGTGCCAGCAGCCAGACCGCGACAGGGATGAATGGCTACACCTTC. The chain employs TRBV3-1 and TRBJ1-2; TRBD1 agrees at 7 bases. The CDR3 contains 15 residues. The germline CDR1 and CDR2 sequences are LGHDT and YNNKEL (reference sequence). J lost 6 bases, V lost 3 bases, and 10 bases had no gene match.

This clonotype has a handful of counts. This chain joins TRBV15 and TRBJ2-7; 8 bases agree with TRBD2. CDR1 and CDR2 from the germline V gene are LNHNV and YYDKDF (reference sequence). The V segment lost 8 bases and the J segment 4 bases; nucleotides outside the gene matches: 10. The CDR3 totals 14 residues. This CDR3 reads CATGKRETGYEQYF. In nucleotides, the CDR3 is TGTGCCACCGGTAAGCGGGAGACGGGATACGAGCAGTACTTC.

The CDR3, as DNA: TGTGCCAGCAGTTACACAGGGGAGTCCTACGAGCAGTACTTC. Amino acids: CASSYTGESYEQYF. This chain joins TRBV6-5 and TRBJ2-7; 7 bases agree with TRBD1. The V segment lost 2 bases and the J segment 1 base; nucleotides outside the gene matches: 2. Germline V gene sequence: CDR1 MNHEY, CDR2 SVGAGI. The length of the CDR3 is 14 residues.

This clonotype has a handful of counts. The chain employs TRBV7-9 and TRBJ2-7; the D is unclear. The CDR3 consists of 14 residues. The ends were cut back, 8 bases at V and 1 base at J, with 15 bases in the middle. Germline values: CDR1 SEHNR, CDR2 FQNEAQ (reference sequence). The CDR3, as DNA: TGTGCCAGCGTCTATGGGTCCCTATCCTACGAGCAGTACTTC. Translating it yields CASVYGSLSYEQYF.

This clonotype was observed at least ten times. CDR3 loop: CASTLGGSDTQYF. The CDR3 region has the DNA TGTGCCAGCACCCTAGGGGGCTCAGATACGCAGTATTTT. This chain joins TRBV28 and TRBJ2-3; 7 positions match TRBD1. Germline V lookup: CDR1 MDHEN, CDR2 SYDVKM. V shed 7 bases, J shed 4 bases, and the junction held 5 bases outside the gene matches. The CDR3 is made up of 13 amino acids.

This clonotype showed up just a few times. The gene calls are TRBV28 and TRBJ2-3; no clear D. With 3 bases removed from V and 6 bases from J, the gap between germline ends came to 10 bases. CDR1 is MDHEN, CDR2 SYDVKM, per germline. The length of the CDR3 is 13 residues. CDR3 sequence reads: CASSFDLPDTQYF. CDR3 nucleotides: TGTGCCAGCAGTTTCGACCTCCCCGATACGCAGTATTTT.

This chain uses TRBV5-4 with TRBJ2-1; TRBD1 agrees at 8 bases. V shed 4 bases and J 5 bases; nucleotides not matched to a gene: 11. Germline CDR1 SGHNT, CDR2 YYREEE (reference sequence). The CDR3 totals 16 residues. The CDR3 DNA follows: TGTGCCAGCAGCGGGTTCAGGGGGCGCCGGGACAATGAGCAGTTCTTC. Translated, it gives CASSGFRGRRDNEQFF.

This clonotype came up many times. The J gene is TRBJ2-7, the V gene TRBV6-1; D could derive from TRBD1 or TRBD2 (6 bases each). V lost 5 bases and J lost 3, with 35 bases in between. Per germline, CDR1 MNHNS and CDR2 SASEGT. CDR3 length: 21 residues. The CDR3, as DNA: TGTGCCAGCAGTCCGGGCAGTTTGTTTGGGACGGGGGCCGCCGTGGGCTACGAGCAGTACTTC. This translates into CASSPGSLFGTGAAVGYEQYF.

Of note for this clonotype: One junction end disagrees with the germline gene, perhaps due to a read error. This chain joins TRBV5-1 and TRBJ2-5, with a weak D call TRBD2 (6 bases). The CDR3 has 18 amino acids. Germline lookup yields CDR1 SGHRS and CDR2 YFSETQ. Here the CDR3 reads CASSLEFRGSGWQEAQYF. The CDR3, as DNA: TGCGCCAGCAGCTTGGAATTCCGGGGGTCAGGTTGGCAAGAGGCCCAGTACTTC.

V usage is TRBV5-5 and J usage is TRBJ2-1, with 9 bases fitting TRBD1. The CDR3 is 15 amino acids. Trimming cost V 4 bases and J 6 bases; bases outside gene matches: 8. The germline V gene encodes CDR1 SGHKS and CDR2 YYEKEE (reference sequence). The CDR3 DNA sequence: TGTGCCAGCAGCCCCTGGGGGGACAGGGTCAATGAGCAGTTCTTC. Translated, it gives CASSPWGDRVNEQFF.

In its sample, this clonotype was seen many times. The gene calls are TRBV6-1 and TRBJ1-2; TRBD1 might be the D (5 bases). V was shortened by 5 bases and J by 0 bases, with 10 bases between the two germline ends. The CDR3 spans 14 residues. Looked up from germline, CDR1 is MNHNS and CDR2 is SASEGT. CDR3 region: CASSSKGPNYGYTF. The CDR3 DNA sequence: TGTGCCAGCAGTTCGAAGGGACCTAACTATGGCTACACCTTC.

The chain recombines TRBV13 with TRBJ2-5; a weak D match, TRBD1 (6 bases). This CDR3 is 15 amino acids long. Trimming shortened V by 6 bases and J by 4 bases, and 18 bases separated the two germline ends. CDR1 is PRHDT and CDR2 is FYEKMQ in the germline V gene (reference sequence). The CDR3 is CASSGRDTGRETQYF. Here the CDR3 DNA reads TGTGCCAGCAGTGGCCGGGACACCGGACGAGAGACCCAGTACTTC.

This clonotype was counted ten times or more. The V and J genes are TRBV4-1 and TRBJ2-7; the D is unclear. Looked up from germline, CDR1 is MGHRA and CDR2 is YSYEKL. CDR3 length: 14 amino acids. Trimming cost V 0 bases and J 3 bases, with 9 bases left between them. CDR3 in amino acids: CASSQDGVYYEQYF. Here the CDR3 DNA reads TGCGCCAGCAGCCAAGATGGCGTATACTACGAGCAGTACTTC.

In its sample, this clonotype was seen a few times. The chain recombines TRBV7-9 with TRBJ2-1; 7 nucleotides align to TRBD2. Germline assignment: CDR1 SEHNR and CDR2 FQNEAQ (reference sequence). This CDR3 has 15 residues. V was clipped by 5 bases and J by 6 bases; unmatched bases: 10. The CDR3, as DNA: TGTGCCAGCAGCCCTAGCGGAGTTACTTTCAATGAGCAGTTCTTC. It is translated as CASSPSGVTFNEQFF.

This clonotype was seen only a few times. CDR3 bases: TGTGCCAGCAGCAGTCTAGCGGGAGTCCCCTACAATGAGCAGTTCTTC. Translating it yields CASSSLAGVPYNEQFF. This chain joins TRBV3-1 and TRBJ2-1; 10 bases are shared with TRBD2. This CDR3 contains 16 residues. The ends lost 5 bases at V and 2 bases at J; junction bases unmatched: 6. The germline V gene has CDR1 LGHDT and CDR2 YNNKEL (reference sequence).

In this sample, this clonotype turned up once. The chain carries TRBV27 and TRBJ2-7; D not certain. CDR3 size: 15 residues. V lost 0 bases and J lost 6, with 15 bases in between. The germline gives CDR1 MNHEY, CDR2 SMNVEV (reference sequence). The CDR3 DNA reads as TGTGCCAGCAGTTTATCAGGCGGTGTGCTATCCGAGCAGTACTTC. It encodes CASSLSGGVLSEQYF.

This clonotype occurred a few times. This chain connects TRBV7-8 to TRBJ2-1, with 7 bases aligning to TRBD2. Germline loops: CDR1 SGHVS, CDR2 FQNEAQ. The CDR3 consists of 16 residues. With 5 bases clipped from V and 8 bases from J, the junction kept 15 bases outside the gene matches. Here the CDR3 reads CASSPPERGLIDEQFF. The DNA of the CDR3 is TGTGCCAGCAGCCCGCCTGAGCGGGGACTAATCGATGAGCAGTTCTTC.

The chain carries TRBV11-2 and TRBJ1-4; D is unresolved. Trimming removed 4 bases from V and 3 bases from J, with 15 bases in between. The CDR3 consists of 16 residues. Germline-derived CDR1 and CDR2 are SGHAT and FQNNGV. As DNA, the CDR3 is TGTGCCAGCAGCTACCTAGCTCTGGCCGCTAATGAAAAACTGTTTTTT. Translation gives CASSYLALAANEKLFF.

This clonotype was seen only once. CDR3 residues: CASSSGTSGTGANVLTF. The CDR3 DNA reads TGTGCCAGCAGTTCCGGGACTAGCGGGACTGGGGCCAACGTCCTGACTTTC. The chain carries TRBV28 and TRBJ2-6, with 13 positions matching TRBD2. The CDR3 is made up of 17 amino acids. Germline CDR1 reads MDHEN; CDR2 reads SYDVKM. J lost 2 bases, V lost 4 bases, and 2 bases had no gene match. Full variable domain (missing parts from reference TRBV28 and TRBJ2-6): DVKVTQSSRYLVKRTGEKVFLECVQDMDHENMFWYRQDPGLGLRLIYFSYDVKMKEKGDIPEGYSVSREKKERFSLILESASTNQTSMYLCASSSGTSGTGANVLTFGAGSRLTVL.

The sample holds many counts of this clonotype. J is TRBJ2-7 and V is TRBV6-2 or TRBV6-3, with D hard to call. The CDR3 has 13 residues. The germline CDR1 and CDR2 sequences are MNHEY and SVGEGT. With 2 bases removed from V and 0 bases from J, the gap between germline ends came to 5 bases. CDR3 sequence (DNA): TGTGCCAGCAGTTACCAGAACTCCTACGAGCAGTACTTC. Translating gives CASSYQNSYEQYF.

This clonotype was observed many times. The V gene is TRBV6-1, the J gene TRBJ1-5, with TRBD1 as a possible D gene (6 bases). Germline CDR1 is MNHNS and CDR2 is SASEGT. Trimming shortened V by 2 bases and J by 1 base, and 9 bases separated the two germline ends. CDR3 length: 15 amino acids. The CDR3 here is CASSERGLSNQPQHF. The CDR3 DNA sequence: TGTGCCAGCAGTGAAAGGGGGTTGAGCAATCAGCCCCAGCATTTT.

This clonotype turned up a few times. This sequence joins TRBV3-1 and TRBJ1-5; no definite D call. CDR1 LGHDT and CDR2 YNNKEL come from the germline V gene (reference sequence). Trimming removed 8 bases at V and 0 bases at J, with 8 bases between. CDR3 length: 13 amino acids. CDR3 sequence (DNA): TGTGCCAGCCCGACACATAGCAATCAGCCCCAGCATTTT. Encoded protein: CASPTHSNQPQHF.

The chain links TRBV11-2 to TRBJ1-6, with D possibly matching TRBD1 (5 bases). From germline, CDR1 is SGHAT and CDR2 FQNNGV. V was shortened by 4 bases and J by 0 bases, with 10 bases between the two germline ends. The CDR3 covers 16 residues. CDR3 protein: CASSWTPSSYNSPLHF. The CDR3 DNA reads TGTGCCAGCAGCTGGACACCGAGCTCCTATAATTCACCCCTCCACTTT.

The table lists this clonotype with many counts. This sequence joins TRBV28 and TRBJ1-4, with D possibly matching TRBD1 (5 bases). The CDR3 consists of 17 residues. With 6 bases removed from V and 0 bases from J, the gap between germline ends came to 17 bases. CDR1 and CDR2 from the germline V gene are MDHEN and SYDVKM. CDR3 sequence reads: CASRRWGGSATNEKLFF. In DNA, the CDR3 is TGTGCCAGCAGGAGATGGGGGGGGTCAGCAACTAATGAAAAACTGTTTTTT.

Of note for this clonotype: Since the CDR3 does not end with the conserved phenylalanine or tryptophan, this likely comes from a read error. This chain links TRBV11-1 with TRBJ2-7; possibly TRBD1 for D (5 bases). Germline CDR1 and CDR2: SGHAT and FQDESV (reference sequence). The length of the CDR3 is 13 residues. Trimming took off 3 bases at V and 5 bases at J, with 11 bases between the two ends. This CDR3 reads CASSFPGSNEQYL. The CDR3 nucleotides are TGTGCCAGCAGCTTTCCAGGGTCTAACGAGCAGTACCTC.

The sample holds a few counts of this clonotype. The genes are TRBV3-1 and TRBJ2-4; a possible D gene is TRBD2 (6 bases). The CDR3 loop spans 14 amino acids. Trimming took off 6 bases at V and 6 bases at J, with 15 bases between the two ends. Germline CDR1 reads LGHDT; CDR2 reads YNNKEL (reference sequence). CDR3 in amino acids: CASSSRGGGNIQYF. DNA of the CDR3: TGTGCCAGCAGTTCACGGGGAGGCGGAAACATTCAGTACTTC.

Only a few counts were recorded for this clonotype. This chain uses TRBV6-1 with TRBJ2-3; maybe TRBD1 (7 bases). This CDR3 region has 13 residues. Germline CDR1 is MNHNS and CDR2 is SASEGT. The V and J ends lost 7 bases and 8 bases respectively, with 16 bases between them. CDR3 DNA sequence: TGTGCCAGCACTTGGACAGGAGGGGGTACGCAGTATTTT. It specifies CASTWTGGGTQYF.

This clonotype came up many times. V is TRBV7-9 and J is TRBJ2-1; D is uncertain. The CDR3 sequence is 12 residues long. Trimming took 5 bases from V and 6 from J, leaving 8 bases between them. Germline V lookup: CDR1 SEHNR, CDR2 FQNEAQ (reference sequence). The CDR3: CASSLEINEQFF. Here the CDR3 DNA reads TGTGCCAGCAGCCTGGAGATCAATGAGCAGTTCTTC.

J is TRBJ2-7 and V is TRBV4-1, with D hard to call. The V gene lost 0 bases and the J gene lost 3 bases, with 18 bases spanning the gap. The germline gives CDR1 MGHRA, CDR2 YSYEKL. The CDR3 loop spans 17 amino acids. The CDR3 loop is CASSQDNQPLSIYEQYF. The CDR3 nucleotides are TGCGCCAGCAGCCAAGATAACCAGCCCCTTAGTATCTACGAGCAGTACTTC.

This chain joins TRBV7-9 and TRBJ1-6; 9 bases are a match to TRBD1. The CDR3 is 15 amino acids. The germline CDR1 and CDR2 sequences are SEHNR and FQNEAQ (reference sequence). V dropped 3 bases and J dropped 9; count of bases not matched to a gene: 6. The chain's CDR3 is CASSFGQGRGSPLHF. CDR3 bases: TGTGCCAGCAGCTTTGGACAGGGGCGAGGTTCACCCCTCCACTTT.

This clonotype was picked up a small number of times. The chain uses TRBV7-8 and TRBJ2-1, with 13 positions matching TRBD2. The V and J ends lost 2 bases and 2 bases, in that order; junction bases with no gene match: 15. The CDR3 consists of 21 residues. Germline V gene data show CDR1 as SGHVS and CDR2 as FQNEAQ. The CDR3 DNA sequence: TGTGCCAGCAGCTTAAACCTTGGGACTAGCGGGATCAAAGGGGCCTACAATGAGCAGTTCTTC. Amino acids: CASSLNLGTSGIKGAYNEQFF.